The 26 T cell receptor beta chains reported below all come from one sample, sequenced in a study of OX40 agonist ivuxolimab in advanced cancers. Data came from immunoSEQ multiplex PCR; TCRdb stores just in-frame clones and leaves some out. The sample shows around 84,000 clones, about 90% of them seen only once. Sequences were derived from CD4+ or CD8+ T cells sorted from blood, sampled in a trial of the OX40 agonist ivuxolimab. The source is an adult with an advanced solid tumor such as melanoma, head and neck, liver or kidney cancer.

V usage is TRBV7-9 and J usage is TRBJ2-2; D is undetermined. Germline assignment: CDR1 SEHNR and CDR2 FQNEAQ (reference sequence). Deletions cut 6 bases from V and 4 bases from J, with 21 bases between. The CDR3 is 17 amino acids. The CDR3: CASRARSPDDGTGELFF. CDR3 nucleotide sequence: TGTGCCAGCAGAGCCCGGAGCCCCGACGACGGCACCGGGGAGCTGTTTTTT. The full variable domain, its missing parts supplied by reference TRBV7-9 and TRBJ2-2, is DTGVSQNPRHKITKRGQNVTFRCDPISEHNRLYWYRQTLGQGPEFLTYFQNEAQLEKSRLLSDRFSAERPKGSFSTLEIQRTEQGDSAMYLCASRARSPDDGTGELFFGEGSRLTVL.

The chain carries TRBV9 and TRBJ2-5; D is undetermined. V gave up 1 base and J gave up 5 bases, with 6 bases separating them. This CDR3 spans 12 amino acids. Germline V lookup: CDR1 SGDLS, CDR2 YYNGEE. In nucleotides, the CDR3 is TGTGCCAGCAGCGTAAACGGGGAGACCCAGTACTTC. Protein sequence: CASSVNGETQYF.

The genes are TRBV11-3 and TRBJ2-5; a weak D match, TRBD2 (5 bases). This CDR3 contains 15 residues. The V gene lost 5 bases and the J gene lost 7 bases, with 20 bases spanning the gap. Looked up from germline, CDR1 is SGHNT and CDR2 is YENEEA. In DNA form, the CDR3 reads TGTGCCAGCAGCCCTGAATCTCTAGCTGCTAGGACCCAGTACTTC. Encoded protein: CASSPESLAARTQYF.

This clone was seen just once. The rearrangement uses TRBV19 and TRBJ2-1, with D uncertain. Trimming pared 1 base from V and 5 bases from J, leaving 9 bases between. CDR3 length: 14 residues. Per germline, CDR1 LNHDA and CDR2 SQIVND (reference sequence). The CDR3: CASSIASRDNEQFF. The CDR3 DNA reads TGTGCCAGTAGTATAGCGTCTCGAGACAATGAGCAGTTCTTC.

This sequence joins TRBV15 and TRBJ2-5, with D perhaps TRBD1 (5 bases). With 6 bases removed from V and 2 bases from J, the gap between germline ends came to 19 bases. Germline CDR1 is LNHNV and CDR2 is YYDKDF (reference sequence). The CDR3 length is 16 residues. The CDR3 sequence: CATRIGLRGSQETQYF. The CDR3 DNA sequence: TGTGCCACCAGGATCGGGCTAAGGGGCAGTCAAGAGACCCAGTACTTC.

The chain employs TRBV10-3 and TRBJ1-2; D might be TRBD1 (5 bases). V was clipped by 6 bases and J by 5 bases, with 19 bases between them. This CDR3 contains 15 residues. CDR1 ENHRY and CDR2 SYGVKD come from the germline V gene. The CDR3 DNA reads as TGTGCCATCAGCGACGCAAGGTTGGGGACTTATGGCTACACCTTC. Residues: CAISDARLGTYGYTF.

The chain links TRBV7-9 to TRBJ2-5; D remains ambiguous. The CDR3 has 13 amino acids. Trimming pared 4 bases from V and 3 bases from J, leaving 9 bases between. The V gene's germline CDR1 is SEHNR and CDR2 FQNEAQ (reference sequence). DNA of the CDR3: TGTGCCAGCAGCTACTATTCTGAAGAGACCCAGTACTTC. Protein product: CASSYYSEETQYF. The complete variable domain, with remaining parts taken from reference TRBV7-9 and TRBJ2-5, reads DTGVSQNPRHKITKRGQNVTFRCDPISEHNRLYWYRQTLGQGPEFLTYFQNEAQLEKSRLLSDRFSAERPKGSFSTLEIQRTEQGDSAMYLCASSYYSEETQYFGPGTRLLVL.

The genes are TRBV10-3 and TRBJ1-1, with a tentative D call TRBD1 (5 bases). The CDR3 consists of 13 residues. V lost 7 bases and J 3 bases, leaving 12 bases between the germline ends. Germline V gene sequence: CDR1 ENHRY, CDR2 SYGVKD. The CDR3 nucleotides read TGTGCCATCAAAGGGACGCAAGACACTGAAGCTTTCTTT. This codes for CAIKGTQDTEAFF.

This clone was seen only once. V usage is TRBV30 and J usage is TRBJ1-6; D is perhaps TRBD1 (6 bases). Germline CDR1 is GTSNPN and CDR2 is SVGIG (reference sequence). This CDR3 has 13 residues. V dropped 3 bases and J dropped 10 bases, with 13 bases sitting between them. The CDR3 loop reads CAWRIQGQSPLHF. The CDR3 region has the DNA TGTGCCTGGAGGATACAGGGACAATCACCCCTCCACTTT.

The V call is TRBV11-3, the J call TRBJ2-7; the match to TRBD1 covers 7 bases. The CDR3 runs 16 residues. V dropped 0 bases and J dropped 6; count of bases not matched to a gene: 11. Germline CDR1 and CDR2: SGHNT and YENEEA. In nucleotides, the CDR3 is TGTGCCAGCAGCTTAGATCTCTACAGGGGAACGGGCGAGCAGTACTTC. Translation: CASSLDLYRGTGEQYF.

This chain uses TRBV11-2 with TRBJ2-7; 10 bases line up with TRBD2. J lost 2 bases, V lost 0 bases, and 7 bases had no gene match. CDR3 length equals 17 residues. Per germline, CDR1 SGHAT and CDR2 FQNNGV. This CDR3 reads CASSLELLAGSTYEQYF. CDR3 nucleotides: TGTGCCAGCAGCTTAGAGCTACTAGCGGGATCTACCTACGAGCAGTACTTC.

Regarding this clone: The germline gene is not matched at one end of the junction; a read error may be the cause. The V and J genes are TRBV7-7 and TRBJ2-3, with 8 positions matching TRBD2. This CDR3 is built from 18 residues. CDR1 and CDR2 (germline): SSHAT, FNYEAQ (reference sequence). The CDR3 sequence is CASSPRSGLAGGTDTQYF. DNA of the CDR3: TGTGCTAGCAGCCCCCGGAGTGGGCTAGCGGGTGGCACAGATACGCAGTATTTT. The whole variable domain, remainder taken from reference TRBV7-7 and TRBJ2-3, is GAGVSQSPRYKVTKRGQDVTLRCDPISSHATLYWYQQALGQGPEFLTYFNYEAQPDKSGLPSDRFSAERPEGSISTLTIQRTEQRDSAMYRCASSPRSGLAGGTDTQYFGPGTRLTVL.

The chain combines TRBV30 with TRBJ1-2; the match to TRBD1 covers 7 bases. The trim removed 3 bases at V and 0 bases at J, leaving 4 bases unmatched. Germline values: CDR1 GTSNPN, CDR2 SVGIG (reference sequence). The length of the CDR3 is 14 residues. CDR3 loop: CAWSRDRANYGYTF. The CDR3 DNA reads TGTGCCTGGAGCCGAGACAGGGCTAACTATGGCTACACCTTC.

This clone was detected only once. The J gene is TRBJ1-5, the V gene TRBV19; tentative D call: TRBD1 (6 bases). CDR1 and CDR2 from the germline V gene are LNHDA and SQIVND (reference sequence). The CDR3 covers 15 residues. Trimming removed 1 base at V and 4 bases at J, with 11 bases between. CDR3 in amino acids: CASSIVGGGNQPQHF. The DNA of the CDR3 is TGTGCCAGTAGTATAGTGGGGGGCGGGAATCAGCCCCAGCATTTT.

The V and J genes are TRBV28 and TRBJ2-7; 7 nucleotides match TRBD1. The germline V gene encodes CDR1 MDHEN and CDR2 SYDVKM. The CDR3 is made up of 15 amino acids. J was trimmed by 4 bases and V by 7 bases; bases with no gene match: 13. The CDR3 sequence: CASTGGQSGVYEQYF. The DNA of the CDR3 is TGTGCCAGCACTGGGGGACAGTCTGGAGTGTACGAGCAGTACTTC.

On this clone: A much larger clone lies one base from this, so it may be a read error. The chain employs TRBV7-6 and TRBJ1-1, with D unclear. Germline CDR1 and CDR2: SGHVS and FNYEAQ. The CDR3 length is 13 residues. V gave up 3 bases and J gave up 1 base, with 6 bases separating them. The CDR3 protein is CASSFGRNTEAFF. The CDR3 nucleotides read TGTGCCAGCAGCTTCGGGAGGAACACTGAAGCTTTCTTT.

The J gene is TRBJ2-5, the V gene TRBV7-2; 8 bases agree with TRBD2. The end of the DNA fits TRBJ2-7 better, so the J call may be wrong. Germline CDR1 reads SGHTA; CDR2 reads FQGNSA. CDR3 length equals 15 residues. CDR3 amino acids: CASSLASGGPYEQYF. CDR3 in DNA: TGTGCCAGCAGCTTAGCGTCGGGGGGGCCCTACGAGCAGTACTTC.

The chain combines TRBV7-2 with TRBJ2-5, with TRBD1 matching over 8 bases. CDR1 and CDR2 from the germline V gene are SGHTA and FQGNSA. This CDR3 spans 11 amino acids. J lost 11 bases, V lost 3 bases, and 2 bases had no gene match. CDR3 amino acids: CASSFGQGQYF. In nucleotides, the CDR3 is TGTGCCAGCAGCTTTGGACAGGGTCAGTACTTC.

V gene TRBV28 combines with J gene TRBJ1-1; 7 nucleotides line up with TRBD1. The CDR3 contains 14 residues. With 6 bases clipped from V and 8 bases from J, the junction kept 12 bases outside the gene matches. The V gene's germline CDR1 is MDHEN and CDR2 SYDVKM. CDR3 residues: CASRIQGMGYEAFF. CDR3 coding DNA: TGTGCCAGCAGAATACAGGGGATGGGGTACGAAGCTTTCTTT.

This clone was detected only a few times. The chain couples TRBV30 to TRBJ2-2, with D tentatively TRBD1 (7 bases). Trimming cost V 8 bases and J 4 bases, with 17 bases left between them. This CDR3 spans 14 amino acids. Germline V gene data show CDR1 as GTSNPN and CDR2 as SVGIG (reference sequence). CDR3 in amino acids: CAALRQGGTGELFF. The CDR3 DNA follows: TGTGCCGCCCTAAGACAGGGAGGCACCGGGGAGCTGTTTTTT. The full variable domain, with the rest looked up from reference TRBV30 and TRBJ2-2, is SQTIHQWPATLVQPVGSPLSLECTVEGTSNPNLYWYRQAAGRGLQLLFYSVGIGQISSEVPQNLSASRPQDRQFILSSKKLLLSDSGFYLCAALRQGGTGELFFGEGSRLTVL.

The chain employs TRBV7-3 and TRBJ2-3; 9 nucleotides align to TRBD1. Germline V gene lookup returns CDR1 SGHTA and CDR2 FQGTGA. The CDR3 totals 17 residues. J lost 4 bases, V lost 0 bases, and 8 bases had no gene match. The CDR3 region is CASSLTTQGAGSDTQYF. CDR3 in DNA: TGTGCCAGCAGCTTAACAACACAGGGGGCTGGGTCAGATACGCAGTATTTT.

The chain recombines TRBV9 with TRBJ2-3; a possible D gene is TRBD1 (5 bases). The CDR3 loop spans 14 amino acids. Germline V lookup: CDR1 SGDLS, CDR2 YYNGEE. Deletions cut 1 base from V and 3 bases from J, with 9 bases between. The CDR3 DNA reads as TGTGCCAGCAGCGTAATAGGGGATACAGATACGCAGTATTTT. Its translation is CASSVIGDTDTQYF. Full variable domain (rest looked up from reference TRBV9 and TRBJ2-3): DSGVTQTPKHLITATGQRVTLRCSPRSGDLSVYWYQQSLDQGLQFLIQYYNGEERAKGNILERFSAQQFPDLHSELNLSSLELGDSALYFCASSVIGDTDTQYFGPGTRLTVL.

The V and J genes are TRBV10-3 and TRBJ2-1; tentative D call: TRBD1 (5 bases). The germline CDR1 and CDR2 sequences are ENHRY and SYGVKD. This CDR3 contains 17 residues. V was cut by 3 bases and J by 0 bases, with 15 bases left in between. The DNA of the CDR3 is TGTGCCATCAGTGATCGCTCCCTAGGGGACTCCTACAATGAGCAGTTCTTC. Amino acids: CAISDRSLGDSYNEQFF.

As DNA, the CDR3 is TGTGCCAGCAGCTTTCCGAGACTAGCGGGCCTACGGGTAGATACGCAGTATTTT. This translates into CASSFPRLAGLRVDTQYF. The J gene is TRBJ2-3, the V gene TRBV7-9, with 10 bases fitting TRBD2. J lost 5 bases, V lost 3 bases, and 14 bases had no gene match. The CDR3 contains 18 residues. The V gene's germline CDR1 is SEHNR and CDR2 FQNEAQ (reference sequence).

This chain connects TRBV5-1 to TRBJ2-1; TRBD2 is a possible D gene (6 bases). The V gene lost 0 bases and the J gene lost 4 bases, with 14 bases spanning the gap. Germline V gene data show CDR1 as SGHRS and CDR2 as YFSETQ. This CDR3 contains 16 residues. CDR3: CASSLDGGVGYNEQFF. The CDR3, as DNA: TGCGCCAGCAGCTTGGACGGGGGAGTGGGATACAATGAGCAGTTCTTC.

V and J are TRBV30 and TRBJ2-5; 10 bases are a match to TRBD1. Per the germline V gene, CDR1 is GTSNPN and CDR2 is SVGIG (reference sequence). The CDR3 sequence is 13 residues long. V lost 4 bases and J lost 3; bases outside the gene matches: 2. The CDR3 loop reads CAWTGTGEETQYF. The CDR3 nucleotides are TGTGCCTGGACCGGGACAGGGGAAGAGACCCAGTACTTC.